Presented here are 29 T cell receptor beta chains from one specimen sequenced in a study of regulatory T cells in long-lasting Graves disease. Indicated time point: newly diagnosed GD, antithyroid drugs for less than 3 months. Following extraction of RNA from PBMCs, that RNA was used to make the TCR library. Library construction for TCR beta used iRepertoire HTBI primers and Arm-PCR of CDR3 regions. TCRdb analysed the multiplex PCR reads with MiXCR anew, one entry per CDR3 protein. The sample includes 400,000 to 650,000 distinct CDR3 sequences, roughly 16% of them seen just once. The same data also contributed to another study, on T cells in Graves' hyperthyroidism and ophthalmopathy.

The sample here was peripheral blood mononuclear cells (PBMCs), taken at new diagnosis, from a patient treated with antithyroid drugs. The receptor set was obtained from a woman aged 40 to 65 with Graves disease.

This clonotype was seen only a few times. The chain has TRBV7-8 and TRBJ1-3; D not certain. CDR1 is SGHVS and CDR2 is FQNEAQ in the germline V gene. The CDR3 length is 13 residues. Trimming stripped 5 bases from V and 3 bases from J, with 8 bases between. The CDR3 loop is CASSSQYGNTIYF. In DNA, the CDR3 is TGTGCCAGCAGCAGCCAATATGGAAACACCATATATTTT. The full variable domain, its missing parts supplied by reference TRBV7-8 and TRBJ1-3, is GAGVSQSPRYKVAKRGQDVALRCDPISGHVSLFWYQQALGQGPEFLTYFQNEAQLDKSGLPSDRFFAERPEGSVSTLKIQRTQQEDSAVYLCASSSQYGNTIYFGEGSWLTVV.

This clonotype occurred once. The chain carries TRBV20-1 and TRBJ2-5, with TRBD2 matching over 11 bases. The J segment lost 5 bases and the V segment lost 6 bases, leaving 8 bases of the junction unmatched. Germline V lookup: CDR1 DFQATT, CDR2 SNEGSKA (reference sequence). This CDR3 has 14 amino acids. This CDR3 reads CSAGLAGGRETQYF. The CDR3 DNA sequence: TGCAGTGCCGGTCTAGCGGGGGGACGTGAGACCCAGTACTTC.

This rearrangement joins TRBV7-9 to TRBJ1-1, with D tentatively TRBD1 (6 bases). The CDR3 runs to 15 residues. The germline V gene encodes CDR1 SEHNR and CDR2 FQNEAQ (reference sequence). The ends were cut back, 6 bases at V and 2 bases at J, with 16 bases in the middle. CDR3 DNA: TGTGCCAGCAGGTCTAGCGGGGGGGGCAACACTGAAGCTTTCTTT. Protein: CASRSSGGGNTEAFF.

This clonotype was detected a few times. The CDR3 region is CASSLGPSGGYQETQYF. For the CDR3, the DNA is TGCGCCAGCAGCTTGGGCCCTAGCGGGGGGTACCAAGAGACCCAGTACTTC. This chain connects TRBV5-1 to TRBJ2-5; 11 nucleotides align to TRBD2. Germline V CDR1 and CDR2: SGHRS, YFSETQ. CDR3 length equals 17 residues. The V gene end was trimmed by 0 bases and the J gene end by 0 bases; junction bases not matched to a gene: 4. Together with reference TRBV5-1 and TRBJ2-5, the CDR3 gives the full variable domain: KAGVTQTPRYLIKTRGQQVTLSCSPISGHRSVSWYQQTPGQGLQFLFEYFSETQRNKGNFPGRFSGRQFSNSRSEMNVSTLELGDSALYLCASSLGPSGGYQETQYFGPGTRLLVL.

The J gene is TRBJ2-1, the V gene TRBV7-2, with TRBD2 matching 8 bases. Per the germline V gene, CDR1 is SGHTA and CDR2 is FQGNSA. CDR3 length equals 16 residues. The V and J ends lost 5 bases and 8 bases, in that order; junction bases with no gene match: 14. Written as DNA, the CDR3 is TGTGCCAGCAGCCCCTGGGGCCGGGGGGGCAGGGATGAGCAGTTCTTC. It yields the protein CASSPWGRGGRDEQFF.

This clonotype was seen at least ten times. The chain joins TRBV25-1 to TRBJ1-1, with TRBD1 identical over 10 bases. Germline trimming cut 4 bases from V and 5 bases from J; bases unmatched to any gene: 4. The germline V gene encodes CDR1 MGHDK and CDR2 SYGVNS. This CDR3 region has 14 residues. CDR3 bases: TGTGCCAGCAGTGCGGACAGGGGGGTTACTGAAGCTTTCTTT. Its translation is CASSADRGVTEAFF.

This clonotype was detected ten times or more. This sequence joins TRBV7-9 and TRBJ1-5, with D perhaps TRBD1 (6 bases). The length of the CDR3 is 12 residues. The germline V gene has CDR1 SEHNR and CDR2 FQNEAQ (reference sequence). V lost 10 bases and J lost 0, with 7 bases in between. This chain's CDR3 is CATGASNQPQHF. CDR3 sequence (DNA): TGTGCCACAGGGGCTAGCAATCAGCCCCAGCATTTT. Together with reference TRBV7-9 and TRBJ1-5, the CDR3 gives the full variable domain: DTGVSQNPRHKITKRGQNVTFRCDPISEHNRLYWYRQTLGQGPEFLTYFQNEAQLEKSRLLSDRFSAERPKGSFSTLEIQRTEQGDSAMYLCATGASNQPQHFGDGTRLSIL.

At least ten counts were recorded for this clonotype. This sequence joins TRBV11-2 and TRBJ1-2; tentatively, D is TRBD1 (5 bases). Germline V gene lookup returns CDR1 SGHAT and CDR2 FQNNGV. Trimming left V 5 bases short and J 3 bases short, with 22 bases between. The CDR3 sequence is 17 residues long. The CDR3 loop reads CASSLEGYGSPYYGYTF. The CDR3 nucleotides read TGTGCCAGCAGCCTCGAGGGGTACGGGAGTCCCTACTATGGCTACACCTTC.

J is TRBJ1-2 and V is TRBV12-3 or TRBV12-4, with a weak D call TRBD1 (5 bases). Trimming removed 6 bases at V and 0 bases at J, with 17 bases between. The CDR3 runs 16 residues. The CDR3 protein is CASRPGTVSSNYGYTF. As DNA, the CDR3 is TGTGCCAGCAGGCCCGGGACGGTCTCATCTAACTATGGCTACACCTTC.

This clonotype was observed a handful of times. The J gene is TRBJ2-6, the V gene TRBV15; 8 positions agree with TRBD1. This CDR3 spans 16 amino acids. CDR1 is LNHNV, CDR2 YYDKDF, per germline (reference sequence). Trimming cost V 5 bases and J 4 bases; bases outside gene matches: 7. CDR3 coding DNA: TGTGCCACCAGCCCTAGGGACAGGTGGGGGGCCAACGTCCTGACTTTC. As protein: CATSPRDRWGANVLTF.

There are many counts of this clonotype. The CDR3 DNA reads as TGTGCCAGCTCACCACCGGGACAGGGGACAACCGGGGCATCTTTCTTT. Translating gives CASSPPGQGTTGASFF. The chain employs TRBV18 and TRBJ1-1; 10 bases fit TRBD1. Germline V gives CDR1 KGHSH, CDR2 LQKENI. V was pared by 0 bases and J by 12 bases, with 13 bases of the junction left unmatched. CDR3 length: 16 residues.

The sample holds a few counts of this clonotype. This rearrangement joins TRBV3-1 to TRBJ2-2, with TRBD1 matching 9 bases. J lost 8 bases, V lost 3 bases, and 1 base had no gene match. Germline lookup yields CDR1 LGHDT and CDR2 YNNKEL (reference sequence). The CDR3 has 13 residues. The CDR3 protein is CASSQTGGGELFF. The CDR3 DNA reads as TGTGCCAGCAGCCAGACAGGGGGGGGGGAGCTGTTTTTT.

The chain uses TRBV20-1 and TRBJ2-2, with 8 bases lining up with TRBD2. This CDR3 is built from 14 residues. The V gene end was trimmed by 3 bases and the J gene end by 4 bases; junction bases not matched to a gene: 4. The germline V gene encodes CDR1 DFQATT and CDR2 SNEGSKA (reference sequence). The CDR3 spells CSASSGAVTGELFF. The CDR3, as DNA: TGCAGTGCTAGTAGCGGGGCGGTCACCGGGGAGCTGTTTTTT.

Turning to this clonotype: Since a much larger clone is just one base distant, this may be a read error. The chain recombines TRBV6-5 with TRBJ1-5, with D perhaps matching TRBD1 (5 bases). Germline loops: CDR1 MNHEY, CDR2 SVGAGI. The length of the CDR3 is 15 residues. The chain's CDR3 is CASSYSNSQVGPQQF. Written as DNA, the CDR3 is TGTGCCAGCAGTTACTCGAATTCCCAAGTGGGGCCCCAGCAATTT.

This clonotype was counted only a few times. The chain uses TRBV4-1 and TRBJ2-5; D possibly corresponds to TRBD1 (6 bases). Germline CDR1 is MGHRA and CDR2 is YSYEKL. This CDR3 spans 17 amino acids. The V and J ends lost 3 bases and 2 bases respectively, with 19 bases between them. DNA of the CDR3: TGCGCCAGCAGCCATCCAAAGCGACCGGGACAACAAGAGACCCAGTACTTC. It encodes CASSHPKRPGQQETQYF.

This clonotype was observed at least ten times. This chain joins TRBV5-1 and TRBJ1-2; the match to TRBD1 covers 7 bases. Germline assignment: CDR1 SGHRS and CDR2 YFSETQ. The CDR3 is 13 residues long. V trimming: 2 bases; J trimming: 4 bases; junction bases outside the gene matches: 2. DNA for the CDR3: TGCGCCAGCAGCTTCAGGACAGGCTATGGCTACACCTTC. Encoded protein: CASSFRTGYGYTF.

This clonotype was recorded at least ten times. The chain carries TRBV6-2 or TRBV6-3 and TRBJ1-1; possible D gene TRBD1, 5 bases. Germline V gene data show CDR1 as MNHEY and CDR2 as SVGEGT. The V and J ends lost 6 bases and 1 base respectively, with 12 bases between them. This CDR3 has 14 amino acids. CDR3 in amino acids: CASSPGGTNTEAFF. Written as DNA, the CDR3 is TGTGCCAGCAGCCCGGGGGGGACGAACACTGAAGCTTTCTTT.

This clonotype came up a few times. The rearrangement links TRBV6-1 to TRBJ2-6; D is unclear. V lost 7 bases, J lost 3 bases, and 10 bases lay in between. This CDR3 spans 14 amino acids. Germline-derived CDR1 and CDR2 are MNHNS and SASEGT. The CDR3 loop is CASISHSGANVLTF. The CDR3 DNA is TGTGCCAGCATTTCCCACAGTGGGGCCAACGTCCTGACTTTC.

The V call is TRBV19, the J call TRBJ1-1; D gene ambiguous. The germline gives CDR1 LNHDA, CDR2 SQIVND (reference sequence). CDR3 length: 14 amino acids. With 6 bases removed from V and 1 base from J, the gap between germline ends came to 12 bases. The CDR3 sequence is CASRTDWGNTEAFF. For the CDR3, the DNA is TGTGCCAGTAGAACCGACTGGGGGAACACTGAAGCTTTCTTT. The full variable domain, completed using reference TRBV19 and TRBJ1-1, is DGGITQSPKYLFRKEGQNVTLSCEQNLNHDAMYWYRQDPGQGLRLIYYSQIVNDFQKGDIAEGYSVSREKKESFPLTVTSAQKNPTAFYLCASRTDWGNTEAFFGQGTRLTVV.

The chain combines TRBV9 with TRBJ1-6, with D unresolved. The CDR3 has 12 amino acids. Germline loops: CDR1 SGDLS, CDR2 YYNGEE. V lost 0 bases to trimming and J lost 13 bases, with 8 bases between them. The CDR3: CASSVDVQPLHF. The CDR3 nucleotides read TGTGCCAGCAGCGTAGATGTACAGCCCCTCCACTTT.

This clonotype came up a few times. The genes are TRBV12-3 or TRBV12-4 and TRBJ2-5, with a possible D match to TRBD2 (5 bases). The ends were cut back, 3 bases at V and 3 bases at J, with 11 bases in the middle. The CDR3 spans 14 residues. The CDR3 bases are TGTGCCAGCAGTTTGGACTTAATCGAAGAGACCCAGTACTTC. Protein product: CASSLDLIEETQYF.

In its sample, this clonotype was seen many times. The rearrangement links TRBV29-1 to TRBJ2-7, with D tentatively TRBD2 (5 bases). Germline lookup yields CDR1 SQVTM and CDR2 ANQGSEA. The V end was cut by 7 bases, the J end by 0 bases, with 13 bases between. This CDR3 spans 13 amino acids. CDR3: CSALAPSSYEQYF. The CDR3 coding sequence is TGCAGCGCCTTAGCGCCAAGCTCCTACGAGCAGTACTTC.

J is TRBJ2-1 and V is TRBV10-3; 12 nucleotides line up with TRBD2. The V segment lost 3 bases and the J segment 10 bases; nucleotides outside the gene matches: 7. CDR3 size: 15 residues. Germline V lookup: CDR1 ENHRY, CDR2 SYGVKD. The CDR3, as DNA: TGTGCCATCAGTGACTCTAGCGGGGGGGCAGGGGAGCAGTTCTTC. Its translation is CAISDSSGGAGEQFF.

This chain links TRBV7-3 with TRBJ2-3; 9 positions agree with TRBD2. Germline loops: CDR1 SGHTA, CDR2 FQGTGA. The CDR3 sequence is 17 residues long. V lost 5 bases to trimming and J lost 0 bases; unmatched junction nucleotides: 9. CDR3 coding DNA: TGTGCCAGCAGCCTACGTCTAGCGGGGCCTAGCACAGATACGCAGTATTTT. It translates to CASSLRLAGPSTDTQYF.

This clonotype occurred many times. The genes are TRBV13 and TRBJ1-1; D remains ambiguous. Trimming shortened V by 7 bases and J by 1 base, and 16 bases separated the two germline ends. Germline-derived CDR1 and CDR2 are PRHDT and FYEKMQ (reference sequence). The CDR3 is 15 amino acids. The CDR3 sequence: CASTFSWISNTEAFF. The CDR3 nucleotides are TGTGCCAGCACCTTTAGTTGGATCTCGAACACTGAAGCTTTCTTT. The full variable domain, in which reference TRBV13 and TRBJ1-1 provide the parts outside the CDR3, is AAGVIQSPRHLIKEKRETATLKCYPIPRHDTVYWYQQGPGQDPQFLISFYEKMQSDKGSIPDRFSAQQFSDYHSELNMSSLELGDSALYFCASTFSWISNTEAFFGQGTRLTVV.

In this sample, this clonotype turned up many times. V gene TRBV30 combines with J gene TRBJ2-7; 9 bases fit TRBD1. From germline, CDR1 is GTSNPN and CDR2 SVGIG (reference sequence). V lost 3 bases, J lost 7 bases, and 7 bases stayed unmatched. This CDR3 has 13 residues. The CDR3 here is CAWRHGQGWEQYF. The CDR3 bases are TGTGCCTGGAGGCACGGACAGGGGTGGGAGCAGTACTTC.

The chain carries TRBV4-1 and TRBJ2-7, with D uncertain. There are 15 residues in the CDR3. Germline V gene data show CDR1 as MGHRA and CDR2 as YSYEKL. The V gene lost 1 base and the J gene lost 0 bases, with 10 bases spanning the gap. The CDR3 loop reads CASSQGATLSYEQYF. The CDR3 bases are TGCGCCAGCAGCCAAGGGGCGACCCTCTCCTACGAGCAGTACTTC.

This clonotype was detected only a few times. A much larger clonotype is one base distant, so this may be a read error. This chain links TRBV30 with TRBJ1-2; D unclear. V was trimmed by 2 bases and J by 3 bases, leaving 10 bases between them. The CDR3 length is 13 residues. CDR1 is GTSNPN, CDR2 SVGIG, per germline (reference sequence). CDR3 loop: CAWSQDGYYGYTF. Written as DNA, the CDR3 is TGTGCCTGGAGTCAGGACGGATACTATGGCTACACCTTC.

This clonotype was seen ten or more times. The chain joins TRBV20-1 to TRBJ1-2; D unresolved. V dropped 1 base and J dropped 4 bases, with 10 bases sitting between them. Germline CDR1 and CDR2: DFQATT and SNEGSKA (reference sequence). The CDR3 length is 13 residues. DNA of the CDR3: TGCAGTGCTAGAGTTTTGGGCAGCTATGGCTACACCTTC. Residues: CSARVLGSYGYTF.